The source of this TCR beta chain is a study of blood T cell repertoires in COVID-19. Whole-study context: Samples came from the United States, Italy and Spain, spanning acute and convalescent COVID-19. T cells, B-cell-depleted T cells, or PBMCs provided the cDNA or gDNA that served as material.

J lost 1 base, V lost 5 bases, and 6 bases had no gene match. Germline V gene data show CDR1 as WNHNN and CDR2 as SYGVQD (reference sequence). The CDR3 length is 15 residues. This clone was picked up one time. In the source study's methods: Counts of nucleated cells, estimated from reference gene primer amplification, were obtained. The table came from immunoSEQ multiplex PCR; TCRdb's copy has only in-frame clones and leaves some out. Clone size and the V and J calls come from that table; the DNA yielded D and trimming. This table holds 98,000 or so clones, around nine tenths found once. Seattle participants joined during active infection and were tracked over time.

The rearrangement uses TRBV10-1 and TRBJ2-7, with 9 bases aligning to TRBD1. Sequenced material: peripheral blood. The receptor was derived from a man in his fifties or sixties with COVID-19, enrolled during active disease. CDR3 region: CASSPGQGLSYEQYF. CDR3 coding DNA: TGCGCCAGCAGTCCGGGACAGGGCCTTTCCTACGAGCAGTACTTC.